Listed below are T cell receptor beta chains from one sample, sequenced in a study of cytomegalovirus exposure and HLA in healthy donors. TCRdb's copy holds only in-frame clones and misses some; the assay was immunoSEQ multiplex PCR. Among hundreds of thousands of clones, around four fifths were seen once, and the ten largest hold roughly 5.5%. Sequencing was carried out using PBMCs. These TCRs come from a woman younger than 30 in good health and CMV-seronegative. Each CDR3 is given with its conserved first and last residue. A D gene is named only where the DNA matches it firmly. For some rows the clone size is stated as once, few or many, or as a class when expanded; others skip it.

clone size: -; J gene: TRBJ2-6; D gene: -; V gene: TRBV30; CDR3 DNA: TGTGCCTGGAGAGGGGCCGGCAGGGCATCCTCTGGGGCCAACGTCCTGACTTTC; CDR3 protein: CAWRGAGRASSGANVLTF
clone size: once; J gene: TRBJ2-5; D gene: TRBD2; V gene: TRBV6-5; CDR3 DNA: TGTGCCAGCAGTTGGGGACTACAAGAGACCCAGTACTTC; CDR3 protein: CASSWGLQETQYF
clone size: -; J gene: TRBJ1-1; D gene: -; V gene: TRBV30; CDR3 DNA: TGTGCCTGGAGTGAGGGGGAAGACACTGAAGCTTTCTTT; CDR3 protein: CAWSEGEDTEAFF
clone size: few; J gene: TRBJ1-2; D gene: -; V gene: TRBV2; CDR3 DNA: TGTGCCAGTCTACGGCAGGAGACCTATGGCTACACCTTC; CDR3 protein: CASLRQETYGYTF
clone size: -; J gene: TRBJ1-5; D gene: -; V gene: TRBV27; CDR3 DNA: TGTGCCAGCGGTAATCAGCCCCAGCATTTT; CDR3 protein: CASGNQPQHF
clone size: -; J gene: TRBJ2-7; D gene: -; V gene: TRBV28; CDR3 DNA: TGTGCCAGCAGTTTTGACAGGACCTACGAGCAGTACTTC; CDR3 protein: CASSFDRTYEQYF
clone size: -; J gene: TRBJ1-2; D gene: -; V gene: TRBV28; CDR3 DNA: TGTGCCAGCAGTCCCGGAGATTATGGCTACACCTTC; CDR3 protein: CASSPGDYGYTF
clone size: -; J gene: TRBJ2-1; D gene: TRBD1; V gene: TRBV4-1; CDR3 DNA: TGCGCCAGCAGCGTATGGGACAGGGGAGCCTACAATGAGCAGTTCTTC; CDR3 protein: CASSVWDRGAYNEQFF
clone size: -; J gene: TRBJ1-1; D gene: TRBD1; V gene: TRBV6-1; CDR3 DNA: TGTGCCAGCAGTGACCGGACAGGGGGCAACACTGAAGCTTTCTTT; CDR3 protein: CASSDRTGGNTEAFF
clone size: -; J gene: TRBJ1-2; D gene: -; V gene: TRBV9; CDR3 DNA: TGTGCCAGCAGCGTAGCTACGGGGGTCCGGGCGGGCTATGGCTACACCTTC; CDR3 protein: CASSVATGVRAGYGYTF
clone size: -; J gene: TRBJ1-5; D gene: TRBD1; V gene: TRBV6-1; CDR3 DNA: TGTGCCAGCAGGCGGACAGGGGGAGGGGATCAGCCCCAGCATTTT; CDR3 protein: CASRRTGGGDQPQHF
clone size: -; J gene: TRBJ2-1; D gene: TRBD2; V gene: TRBV30; CDR3 DNA: TGTGCCTGGACTAGCGGGGGCGTTTCCTACAATGAGCAGTTCTTC; CDR3 protein: CAWTSGGVSYNEQFF
clone size: -; J gene: TRBJ1-5; D gene: -; V gene: TRBV7-9; CDR3 DNA: TGTGCCAGCAGCGACAACGGAATCGGCCAGCCCCAGCATTTT; CDR3 protein: CASSDNGIGQPQHF
clone size: -; J gene: TRBJ2-3; D gene: TRBD1; V gene: TRBV27; CDR3 DNA: TGTGCCAGCAGTCCCACGGCCCACGGGACAGGGGTCCCAGATACGCAGTATTTT; CDR3 protein: CASSPTAHGTGVPDTQYF
clone size: -; J gene: TRBJ2-5; D gene: TRBD2; V gene: TRBV5-1; CDR3 DNA: TGCGCCAGCAGCTTGGCTAGCGGGGGGCCGGAGACCCAGTACTTC; CDR3 protein: CASSLASGGPETQYF
clone size: -; J gene: TRBJ2-7; D gene: -; V gene: TRBV18; CDR3 DNA: TGTGCCAGCTCAATCGACCCAACAGGCGGCTACGAGCAGTACTTC; CDR3 protein: CASSIDPTGGYEQYF
clone size: -; J gene: TRBJ2-7; D gene: TRBD2; V gene: TRBV5-1; CDR3 DNA: TGCGCCAGCAGCTTGGACATCGGGAGGGTCTCCTACGAGCAGTACTTC; CDR3 protein: CASSLDIGRVSYEQYF
clone size: once; J gene: TRBJ1-1; D gene: -; V gene: TRBV5-1; CDR3 DNA: TGCGCCAGCAGCTGGGAAGACAAAAACACTGAAGCTTTCTTT; CDR3 protein: CASSWEDKNTEAFF
clone size: -; J gene: TRBJ2-5; D gene: -; V gene: TRBV25-1; CDR3 DNA: TGTGCCAGCAGTCACCCACAGGAGACCCAGTACTTC; CDR3 protein: CASSHPQETQYF
clone size: -; J gene: TRBJ2-1; D gene: -; V gene: TRBV4-1; CDR3 DNA: TGCGCCAGCAGCCAAGTCGATCTGGGATTCAGCTCCTACAATGAGCAGTTCTTC; CDR3 protein: CASSQVDLGFSSYNEQFF
clone size: -; J gene: TRBJ1-5; D gene: -; V gene: TRBV2; CDR3 DNA: TGTGCCAGCACCATGAAGTGGGGAAACAATCAGCCCCAGCATTTT; CDR3 protein: CASTMKWGNNQPQHF
clone size: -; J gene: TRBJ1-1; D gene: -; V gene: TRBV20-1; CDR3 DNA: TGCAGTGCTAGGGGCCCCTTAGAAGCTTTCTTT; CDR3 protein: CSARGPLEAFF
clone size: -; J gene: TRBJ2-1; D gene: -; V gene: TRBV2; CDR3 DNA: TGTGCCACCCTGTCAGCGGAGGGGGGGAAAAATGAGCAGTTCTTC; CDR3 protein: CATLSAEGGKNEQFF
clone size: -; J gene: TRBJ2-1; D gene: -; V gene: TRBV27; CDR3 DNA: TGTGCCAGCAGCATTGCGGTCTACAATGAGCAGTTCTTC; CDR3 protein: CASSIAVYNEQFF
clone size: -; J gene: TRBJ2-1; D gene: -; V gene: TRBV6-6; CDR3 DNA: TGTGCCAGCAGTTACTCGAGCAGGCCCGAGCAGTTCTTC; CDR3 protein: CASSYSSRPEQFF
clone size: -; J gene: TRBJ1-5; D gene: -; V gene: TRBV25-1; CDR3 DNA: TGTGCCAGCAGTGAATACGGCAGCAATCAGCCCCAGCATTTT; CDR3 protein: CASSEYGSNQPQHF
clone size: -; J gene: TRBJ2-7; D gene: -; V gene: TRBV2; CDR3 DNA: TGTGCCAGCAGTCAAAATGGGGAAAGCGAGCAGTACTTC; CDR3 protein: CASSQNGESEQYF
clone size: few; J gene: TRBJ1-5; D gene: -; V gene: TRBV7-9; CDR3 DNA: TGTGCCAGCACGGTGGGGCAGGAACAGCCCCAGCATTTT; CDR3 protein: CASTVGQEQPQHF
clone size: -; J gene: TRBJ2-5; D gene: TRBD1; V gene: TRBV27; CDR3 DNA: TGTGCCAGCAGTTACGGACAGGGAGGAGAGACCCAGTACTTC; CDR3 protein: CASSYGQGGETQYF